This TCR beta chain was captured in a study of low-dose radiotherapy and immunotherapy resistance in tumors. This clonotype was observed at least ten times. A roughly 20-cycle PCR with a constant-region primer and V-primer adapter amplified TCRs. TCRdb re-derived calls from the reads in MiXCR, one entry per CDR3 protein. There are under 60,000 distinct CDR3 sequences in the sample; roughly 10% occur only once, and 6.2% lies in the top ten. Time point reported: before trial treatment. The input for sequencing was PBMCs, taken before treatment. The clonotype originates from a female donor with ovarian cancer.

The CDR3 reads CASSPANRASYEQYF. CDR3 bases: TGTGCCAGCTCACCGGCGAACAGGGCATCCTACGAGCAGTACTTC. J is TRBJ2-7 and V is TRBV18; D may be TRBD1 (6 bases). The CDR3 extends over 15 amino acids. Germline V lookup: CDR1 KGHSH, CDR2 LQKENI. The V gene lost 3 bases and the J gene lost 1 base, with 13 bases spanning the gap. The full variable domain, in which reference TRBV18 and TRBJ2-7 provide the parts outside the CDR3, is NAGVMQNPRHLVRRRGQEARLRCSPMKGHSHVYWYRQLPEEGLKFMVYLQKENIIDESGMPKERFSAEFPKEGPSILRIQQVVRGDSAAYFCASSPANRASYEQYFGPGTRLTVT.